A single sample gave rise to the 19 T cell receptor beta chains below, sequenced in a study of beta chain features in type 1 diabetes. No antigen is known for these receptors. Since all of the isolated RNA was reverse transcribed, expressed TCRB transcripts were what got sequenced. Profiling relied on immunoSEQ multiplex PCR, and the TCRdb table lists in-frame clones only, not all of them. The sample records some 640,000 clones, around 15% being singletons. Study-wide findings and caveats: Within each of all four CD4+ subsets, Type 1 diabetes patients had TCRB CDR3s that were moderately but significantly shorter.

Material for sequencing was naive CD4+ T cells from blood. The receptors were sampled from a man younger than 30 with type 1 diabetes.

This clone was counted once. The sample has other DNA sequences that encode this CDR3 too. The chain recombines TRBV30 with TRBJ1-2; D is unresolved. CDR3 length: 11 amino acids. The germline V and J ends were trimmed by 1 base and 5 bases, with 5 bases remaining between them. Per germline, CDR1 GTSNPN and CDR2 SVGIG (reference sequence). CDR3 sequence reads: CAWSAVYGYTF. CDR3 bases: TGTGCCTGGAGTGCAGTGTATGGCTACACCTTC.

This chain links TRBV14 with TRBJ1-1; the D is unclear. The CDR3 contains 13 residues. V gave up 6 bases and J gave up 2 bases, with 10 bases separating them. The V gene's germline CDR1 is SGHDN and CDR2 FVKESK. Written as DNA, the CDR3 is TGTGCCAGCAGAGGACGGGAAAACACTGAAGCTTTCTTT. This sequence encodes CASRGRENTEAFF.

In its sample, this clone was seen a few times. J is TRBJ1-1 and V is TRBV29-1; TRBD1 matches 9 bases. Trimming cost V 5 bases and J 1 base; bases outside gene matches: 11. CDR1 is SQVTM, CDR2 ANQGSEA, per germline. The CDR3 extends over 16 amino acids. CDR3 region: CSVSRQGGHENTEAFF. The CDR3 DNA reads as TGCAGCGTTTCCCGACAGGGGGGGCATGAGAACACTGAAGCTTTCTTT.

This chain joins TRBV7-2 and TRBJ2-1, with 10 nucleotides matching TRBD2. Looked up from germline, CDR1 is SGHTA and CDR2 is FQGNSA. After removal of 2 bases from V and 9 bases from J, the junction contained 7 bases not matched to a gene. This CDR3 spans 15 amino acids. CDR3 bases: TGTGCCAGCAGCTTAAATAGCGGGAGGTCTCCTGAGCAGTTCTTC. This gives the protein CASSLNSGRSPEQFF.

The V and J genes are TRBV7-2 and TRBJ2-5, with 7 bases identical to TRBD2. Germline trimming cut 5 bases from V and 5 bases from J; bases unmatched to any gene: 8. Germline CDR1 and CDR2: SGHTA and FQGNSA. The CDR3 totals 14 residues. The CDR3 reads CASSLNPGGETQYF. The CDR3 nucleotides read TGTGCCAGCAGCCTGAATCCCGGGGGGGAGACCCAGTACTTC.

This clone has only a few counts. The chain carries TRBV10-3 and TRBJ2-1; TRBD2 might be the D (6 bases). CDR3 length: 11 amino acids. The germline CDR1 and CDR2 sequences are ENHRY and SYGVKD. The V and J ends lost 8 bases and 9 bases respectively, with 11 bases between them. The CDR3 coding sequence is TGTGCCATCGCTAGCGCTGGTGAGCAGTTCTTC. Translation: CAIASAGEQFF.

The rearrangement uses TRBV23-1 and TRBJ2-6; TRBD2 might be the D (5 bases). TRBV23-1 is noted as an ORF with a role that remains uncertain. Trimming removed 6 bases at V and 0 bases at J, with 15 bases between. CDR3 length equals 17 residues. The CDR3 region is CASRVGIRFSGANVLTF. Here the CDR3 DNA reads TGCGCCAGCAGAGTCGGGATCAGGTTCTCTGGGGCCAACGTCCTGACTTTC.

The chain links TRBV10-3 to TRBJ1-2; possible D gene TRBD1, 5 bases. Between the trimmed V and J ends, which lost 10 bases and 4 bases, there was a span of 10 bases. Per the germline V gene, CDR1 is ENHRY and CDR2 is SYGVKD. There are 11 residues in the CDR3. This CDR3 is CATGGTYGYTF. The CDR3 DNA follows: TGTGCCACCGGGGGGACCTATGGCTACACCTTC.

The V call is TRBV5-1, the J call TRBJ2-3; 7 nucleotides line up with TRBD2. CDR1 SGHRS and CDR2 YFSETQ come from the germline V gene. The CDR3 is made up of 16 amino acids. V lost 3 bases to trimming and J lost 3 bases; unmatched junction nucleotides: 10. The CDR3 region is CASSSFGLEGTDTQYF. The DNA for the CDR3 is TGCGCCAGCAGCTCCTTCGGACTAGAGGGAACAGATACGCAGTATTTT.

This clone was seen only a few times. The J gene is TRBJ1-4, the V gene TRBV4-3; D gene unclear. Trimming removed 1 base at V and 0 bases at J, with 6 bases between. CDR3 length equals 15 residues. Germline V CDR1 and CDR2: LGHNA, YSLEER. CDR3 protein: CASSQGASTNEKLFF. The CDR3 DNA follows: TGCGCCAGCAGCCAAGGGGCTTCAACTAATGAAAAACTGTTTTTT.

This clone was found a few times. The chain combines TRBV30 with TRBJ2-7, with D hard to call. Trimming removed 0 bases from V and 2 bases from J, with 8 bases in between. This CDR3 has 13 residues. CDR1 GTSNPN and CDR2 SVGIG come from the germline V gene (reference sequence). CDR3 in amino acids: CAWSVNPPYEQYF. The DNA for the CDR3 is TGTGCCTGGAGTGTAAATCCCCCCTACGAGCAGTACTTC.

This clone was counted only a few times. V usage is TRBV2 and J usage is TRBJ2-3; D is unresolved. CDR3 size: 11 residues. From germline, CDR1 is SNHLY and CDR2 FYNNEI. V was trimmed by 8 bases and J by 6 bases, leaving 9 bases between them. CDR3 region: CASQTGDTQYF. CDR3 nucleotides: TGTGCCAGCCAAACGGGCGATACGCAGTATTTT.

This sequence joins TRBV11-1 and TRBJ2-1, with 8 bases aligning to TRBD2. V lost 7 bases, J lost 4 bases, and 9 bases stayed unmatched. This CDR3 is built from 15 residues. Germline-derived CDR1 and CDR2 are SGHAT and FQDESV (reference sequence). The CDR3 spells CASTLGAGAYNEQFF. As DNA, the CDR3 is TGTGCCAGCACCCTAGGAGCGGGGGCTTACAATGAGCAGTTCTTC.

The J gene is TRBJ2-3, the V gene TRBV7-9; tentative D call: TRBD2 (5 bases). Germline V gene sequence: CDR1 SEHNR, CDR2 FQNEAQ (reference sequence). V shed 5 bases and J shed 1 base, with 13 bases lying between them. This CDR3 region has 15 residues. CDR3 residues: CASSRDHPGTDTQYF. CDR3 in DNA: TGTGCCAGCAGCCGGGATCATCCGGGCACAGATACGCAGTATTTT. The variable domain in full, completed from reference TRBV7-9 and TRBJ2-3, reads DTGVSQNPRHKITKRGQNVTFRCDPISEHNRLYWYRQTLGQGPEFLTYFQNEAQLEKSRLLSDRFSAERPKGSFSTLEIQRTEQGDSAMYLCASSRDHPGTDTQYFGPGTRLTVL.

The CDR3 is CASSGLDGSTDTQYF. As DNA, the CDR3 is TGTGCCAGCAGTGGGCTGGACGGGAGCACAGATACGCAGTATTTT. V usage is TRBV9 and J usage is TRBJ2-3; D ambiguous. The CDR3 is made up of 15 amino acids. Trimming cost V 5 bases and J 0 bases, with 13 bases left between them. Germline V lookup: CDR1 SGDLS, CDR2 YYNGEE. The full variable domain, completed using reference TRBV9 and TRBJ2-3, is DSGVTQTPKHLITATGQRVTLRCSPRSGDLSVYWYQQSLDQGLQFLIQYYNGEERAKGNILERFSAQQFPDLHSELNLSSLELGDSALYFCASSGLDGSTDTQYFGPGTRLTVL.

This chain joins TRBV4-2 and TRBJ1-2; no clear D. The CDR3 has 16 amino acids. Germline V CDR1 and CDR2: LGHNA, YNFKEQ. V lost 0 bases, J lost 3 bases, and 14 bases lay in between. The CDR3 DNA sequence: TGTGCCAGCAGCCAAGAGCCCTATCTGGGGTACTATGGCTACACCTTC. Translation: CASSQEPYLGYYGYTF.

The chain joins TRBV10-3 to TRBJ1-4, with TRBD1 identical over 7 bases. The CDR3 runs 13 residues. V trimming: 4 bases; J trimming: 12 bases; junction bases outside the gene matches: 8. Germline V gene sequence: CDR1 ENHRY, CDR2 SYGVKD. In DNA form, the CDR3 reads TGTGCCATCAGTGGGGACAGCTTTGGAGAACTGTTTTTT. This sequence encodes CAISGDSFGELFF.

The chain carries TRBV7-9 and TRBJ1-4; D remains ambiguous. This CDR3 spans 14 amino acids. Germline V gene sequence: CDR1 SEHNR, CDR2 FQNEAQ (reference sequence). V lost 3 bases and J lost 11, with 16 bases in between. The CDR3 region has the DNA TGTGCCAGCAGCTTTCTTGGGGATGGGGAGAAACTGTTTTTT. Translated, it gives CASSFLGDGEKLFF.

This rearrangement joins TRBV7-2 to TRBJ2-5, with 9 bases lining up with TRBD2. The tail of the sequence fits TRBJ2-7 better, so the J call may be wrong. The CDR3 loop spans 14 amino acids. The germline CDR1 and CDR2 sequences are SGHTA and FQGNSA. CDR3 DNA sequence: TGTGCCAGCAGCCAAGGACTAGCGCGACGCGAGCAGTACTTC. This translates into CASSQGLARREQYF.